The 21 T cell receptor beta chains below come from one sample, sequenced in a study of regulatory and conventional T cells in RAG deficiency. Genomic DNA came from blood regulatory T cells gated CD4+ CD25-high CD127-low. Libraries were prepared by immunoSEQ multiplex PCR; TCRdb keeps only in-frame clonotypes and omits some of them. The table records roughly 11,000 clones, less than 95% of them present only once. These same records also appear under a second study, on regulatory T cells. That source notes: The PCR used 52 TRBV and 13 TRBJ primers.

Sequencing input: CD127- CD25+ CD4+ Tregs sorted from blood. The receptors were gathered from a human donor in good health.

J is TRBJ2-2 and V is TRBV11-3; a weak D match, TRBD2 (6 bases). There are 16 residues in the CDR3. Germline V gene data show CDR1 as SGHNT and CDR2 as YENEEA. Trimming stripped 1 base from V and 6 bases from J, with 15 bases between. CDR3 sequence (DNA): TGTGCCAGCAGCTTAGTTGGGGGAGGTCGACCCGGGGAGCTGTTTTTT. Translating gives CASSLVGGGRPGELFF.

This clone came up once. The junction departs from the called germline gene at one end, perhaps through a read error. The CDR3 sequence is CASSLAQTYNSPLHF. The CDR3 nucleotides are TGTGCCAGCAGCTTAGCTCAAACCTATAATTCCCCCCTCCACTTT. This chain connects TRBV11-2 to TRBJ1-6; no firm D call. The CDR3 runs 15 residues. Germline-derived CDR1 and CDR2 are SGHAT and FQNNGV.

The chain links TRBV20-1 to TRBJ2-7, with D maybe TRBD1 (6 bases). Germline values: CDR1 DFQATT, CDR2 SNEGSKA (reference sequence). Trimming cost V 0 bases and J 8 bases, with 8 bases left between them. This CDR3 comprises 11 residues. In DNA, the CDR3 is TGCAGTGCTAGAGATGGGACAAAGCAGTACTTC. It codes for CSARDGTKQYF.

This rearrangement joins TRBV6-1 to TRBJ1-2; D is perhaps TRBD1 (5 bases). The CDR3 loop spans 13 amino acids. Germline V gene sequence: CDR1 MNHNS, CDR2 SASEGT. V was cut by 6 bases and J by 0 bases, with 8 bases left in between. CDR3 DNA: TGTGCCAGCAGCTTGACAGCTAACTATGGCTACACCTTC. Amino acid sequence: CASSLTANYGYTF.

The CDR3 region has the DNA TGTGCCAGCAGTCTCTTAGGGACAGGGCACACCGGGGAGCTGTTTTTT. Amino acids: CASSLLGTGHTGELFF. This chain uses TRBV5-6 with TRBJ2-2, with TRBD1 matching 9 bases. Germline values: CDR1 SGHDT, CDR2 YYEEEE. Trimming at V came to 5 bases and at J to 3 bases, leaving 8 bases not matched to a gene. The CDR3 covers 16 residues. Together with reference TRBV5-6 and TRBJ2-2, the CDR3 gives the full variable domain: DAGVTQSPTHLIKTRGQQVTLRCSPKSGHDTVSWYQQALGQGPQFIFQYYEEEERQRGNFPDRFSGHQFPNYSSELNVNALLLGDSALYLCASSLLGTGHTGELFFGEGSRLTVL.

About this clone: Other DNA sequences of this sample code for an identical CDR3. The V and J genes are TRBV29-1 and TRBJ1-1; 7 bases match TRBD1. This CDR3 is 13 amino acids long. Unmatched junction bases numbered 6, after V lost 6 bases and J lost 2 bases. The germline gives CDR1 SQVTM, CDR2 ANQGSEA. The CDR3 DNA is TGCAGCGTCTGGACAGGTCCCAACACTGAAGCTTTCTTT. It specifies CSVWTGPNTEAFF.

This clone occurred once. The chain carries TRBV10-1 and TRBJ2-7; TRBD1 matches 12 bases. J was trimmed by 6 bases and V by 2 bases; bases with no gene match: 8. The CDR3 has 16 amino acids. Germline values: CDR1 WNHNN, CDR2 SYGVQD (reference sequence). The CDR3 is CASSERDRGRCGEQYF. DNA of the CDR3: TGCGCCAGCAGTGAGCGGGACAGGGGGCGATGCGGCGAGCAGTACTTC.

V and J are TRBV18 and TRBJ2-5; TRBD1 matches at 8 bases. Germline loops: CDR1 KGHSH, CDR2 LQKENI. V shed 6 bases, J shed 3 bases, and the junction held 12 bases outside the gene matches. The CDR3 contains 16 residues. The CDR3 is CASSRRDRGLEETQYF. In nucleotides, the CDR3 is TGTGCCAGCTCGAGACGCGACAGGGGTTTGGAAGAGACCCAGTACTTC.

The chain links TRBV4-2 to TRBJ2-5; D is possibly TRBD2 (7 bases). The CDR3 length is 22 residues. Germline V CDR1 and CDR2: LGHNA, YNFKEQ. V lost 2 bases, J lost 1 base, and 32 bases lay in between. The CDR3 sequence: CASSQRENGWGGGQATQETQYF. The CDR3 DNA reads TGTGCCAGCAGCCAACGAGAGAACGGGTGGGGCGGGGGCCAGGCAACCCAAGAGACCCAGTACTTC.

The rearrangement joins TRBV14 to TRBJ1-1, with unresolved D. The CDR3 spans 16 residues. V was pared by 0 bases and J by 1 base, with 12 bases between. CDR1 and CDR2 from the germline V gene are SGHDN and FVKESK. CDR3 loop: CASSQEARRGNTEAFF. In DNA form, the CDR3 reads TGTGCCAGCAGCCAAGAGGCCAGGCGGGGGAACACTGAAGCTTTCTTT.

J is TRBJ1-2 and V is TRBV2, with D perhaps matching TRBD1 (6 bases). Germline loops: CDR1 SNHLY, CDR2 FYNNEI. Trimming stripped 10 bases from V and 2 bases from J, with 14 bases between. The CDR3 is 13 residues long. The CDR3 reads CAIDGQTNYGYTF. CDR3 sequence (DNA): TGTGCCATCGACGGACAGACCAACTATGGCTACACCTTC. Looking up the rest from reference TRBV2 and TRBJ1-2 gives the full variable domain: EPEVTQTPSHQVTQMGQEVILRCVPISNHLYFYWYRQILGQKVEFLVSFYNNEISEKSEIFDDQFSVERPDGSNFTLKIRSTKLEDSAMYFCAIDGQTNYGYTFGSGTRLTVV.

The chain joins TRBV4-1 to TRBJ1-4; D is perhaps TRBD1 (6 bases). The V gene lost 0 bases and the J gene lost 14 bases, with 13 bases spanning the gap. Looked up from germline, CDR1 is MGHRA and CDR2 is YSYEKL. The CDR3 runs to 13 residues. The CDR3 region is CASSQDRGGRLFF. The CDR3 nucleotides are TGCGCCAGCAGCCAAGATCGGGGGGGCAGGCTGTTTTTT.

This sequence joins TRBV5-1 and TRBJ2-5; 9 bases are a match to TRBD1. Germline V gene data show CDR1 as SGHRS and CDR2 as YFSETQ. V lost 0 bases to trimming and J lost 5 bases; unmatched junction nucleotides: 5. CDR3 size: 15 residues. The CDR3 DNA sequence: TGCGCCAGCAGCTTGGTTCGGACAGGGGTGGAGACCCAGTACTTC. It specifies CASSLVRTGVETQYF.

With regard to this clone: This sample also contains other DNA sequences that code for the same CDR3. V and J are TRBV29-1 and TRBJ1-1, with TRBD1 identical over 10 bases. The V gene's germline CDR1 is SQVTM and CDR2 ANQGSEA. J gave up 0 bases and V 6 bases, and 1 base lay outside the gene matches. CDR3 length equals 13 residues. The CDR3 sequence: CSVGTGVNTEAFF. The CDR3 region has the DNA TGCAGCGTGGGGACAGGGGTGAACACTGAAGCTTTCTTT.

The DNA for the CDR3 is TGTGCCAGCAGCTGGGGAGCGGGGGGGGACCCCTACGAGCAGTACTTC. Amino acids: CASSWGAGGDPYEQYF. The chain employs TRBV7-2 and TRBJ2-7; 10 bases fit TRBD2. Germline CDR1 is SGHTA and CDR2 is FQGNSA. V gave up 4 bases and J gave up 2 bases; unmatched junction bases: 8. This CDR3 region has 16 residues.

Note on this clone: The CDR3 ends on some other residue instead of the conserved phenylalanine or tryptophan, so this is likely a read error. Because the CDR3's place on the DNA is in doubt, the DNA is left out and the CDR3 is given as listed by TCRdb. This chain joins TRBV12-2 and TRBJ1-5; the table's D call, TRBD1, has no DNA check behind it. TRBV12-2 is recorded as a pseudogene. The CDR3 spans 12 residues, counting both ends. CDR3 residues: CASRLIERGQDV.

The V gene is TRBV6-6, the J gene TRBJ2-7, with TRBD1 matching over 11 bases. Germline V lookup: CDR1 MNHNY, CDR2 SVGAGI (reference sequence). The length of the CDR3 is 14 residues. Trimming cost V 6 bases and J 5 bases; bases outside gene matches: 6. The CDR3 spells CASSRTGGIDEQYF. CDR3 in DNA: TGTGCCAGCAGCCGGACAGGGGGCATCGACGAGCAGTACTTC.

Comment on this clone: Mismatch with germline at one junction end may stem from a read error. This same CDR3 is encoded by further DNA sequences in the sample. V gene TRBV25-1 combines with J gene TRBJ1-6; possibly TRBD1 for D (5 bases). This CDR3 contains 14 residues. Germline CDR1 is MGHDK and CDR2 is SYGVNS. CDR3 region: CASSPGHLNSPLHF. CDR3 in DNA: TGTGCCAGCAGCCCCGGACACCTAAATTCCCCCCTCCACTTT.

The table lists this clone with a count of one. The chain combines TRBV5-1 with TRBJ1-4; 7 bases line up with TRBD1. Germline trimming cut 0 bases from V and 5 bases from J; bases unmatched to any gene: 4. This CDR3 is 15 amino acids long. Germline values: CDR1 SGHRS, CDR2 YFSETQ. CDR3 residues: CASSLGQGPNEKLFF. The CDR3 DNA follows: TGCGCCAGCAGCTTGGGACAGGGTCCAAATGAAAAACTGTTTTTT.

The rearrangement joins TRBV4-2 to TRBJ2-7; possible D gene TRBD1, 5 bases. V lost 0 bases and J 2 bases, leaving 23 bases between the germline ends. Germline-derived CDR1 and CDR2 are LGHNA and YNFKEQ. The CDR3 sequence is 19 residues long. In nucleotides, the CDR3 is TGTGCCAGCAGCCAAGATCCAATAGTTTGGCAGACAGTCACCTACGAGCAGTACTTC. Amino acid sequence: CASSQDPIVWQTVTYEQYF.

The chain links TRBV6-4 to TRBJ2-2; 9 nucleotides line up with TRBD1. Trimming at V came to 6 bases and at J to 4 bases, leaving 6 bases not matched to a gene. This CDR3 spans 15 amino acids. Germline CDR1 reads MRHNA; CDR2 reads SNTAGT. The CDR3 is CASRPGQGLTGELFF. The CDR3 coding sequence is TGTGCCAGCAGGCCGGGACAGGGTCTCACCGGGGAGCTGTTTTTT.